Following are 18 T cell receptor beta chains from one sample sequenced in a study of cytomegalovirus exposure and HLA in healthy donors. Both 60 Vbeta primers and 13 Jbeta primers went into the PCR. Data came from immunoSEQ multiplex PCR; TCRdb stores just in-frame clones and leaves some out. The table records fewer than 120,000 clones, around 84% of them present only once. Input material: PBMCs. The receptors come from a woman in her thirties in good health and CMV-seronegative.

The chain combines TRBV6-4 with TRBJ2-1; 11 bases line up with TRBD2. With V trimmed by 10 bases and J by 2 bases, 10 bases remained unmatched. The CDR3 is made up of 16 amino acids. Germline assignment: CDR1 MRHNA and CDR2 SNTAGT. The CDR3 here is CATTELAGAPYNEQFF. CDR3 nucleotide sequence: TGTGCCACCACAGAACTAGCGGGGGCCCCCTACAATGAGCAGTTCTTC.

The genes are TRBV7-6 and TRBJ1-1, with D perhaps matching TRBD1 (5 bases). From germline, CDR1 is SGHVS and CDR2 FNYEAQ. Between the trimmed V and J ends, which lost 1 base and 8 bases, there was a span of 14 bases. The CDR3 length is 14 residues. The CDR3 coding sequence is TGTGCCAGCAGCTTAGACGTGGGGCCAGGGGAAGCTTTCTTT. This encodes CASSLDVGPGEAFF.

The chain combines TRBV6-5 with TRBJ2-1, with 8 positions matching TRBD2. Germline lookup yields CDR1 MNHEY and CDR2 SVGAGI. The CDR3 loop spans 13 amino acids. Unmatched junction bases numbered 3, after V lost 8 bases and J lost 3 bases. CDR3 protein: CASAAGDYNEQFF. CDR3 bases: TGTGCCAGCGCAGCGGGGGACTACAATGAGCAGTTCTTC.

V gene TRBV25-1 combines with J gene TRBJ1-4; D is unclear. There are 15 residues in the CDR3. Per germline, CDR1 MGHDK and CDR2 SYGVNS. With 4 bases removed from V and 3 bases from J, the gap between germline ends came to 12 bases. For the CDR3, the DNA is TGTGCCAGCAGTGCAGCCGGGGAAGCTAATGAAAAACTGTTTTTT. This translates into CASSAAGEANEKLFF. The complete variable domain, with remaining parts taken from reference TRBV25-1 and TRBJ1-4, reads EADIYQTPRYLVIGTGKKITLECSQTMGHDKMYWYQQDPGMELHLIHYSYGVNSTEKGDLSSESTVSRIRTEHFPLTLESARPSHTSQYLCASSAAGEANEKLFFGSGTQLSVL.

This clone was detected once. The genes are TRBV30 and TRBJ1-3; D is perhaps TRBD1 (5 bases). Trimming left V 0 bases short and J 0 bases short, with 9 bases between. CDR3 length: 15 residues. Per the germline V gene, CDR1 is GTSNPN and CDR2 is SVGIG (reference sequence). The CDR3 coding sequence is TGTGCCTGGAGTGTACAGGCTACCTCTGGAAACACCATATATTTT. This translates into CAWSVQATSGNTIYF.

The J gene is TRBJ1-2, the V gene TRBV9, with D possibly being TRBD1 (6 bases). The V and J ends lost 1 base and 8 bases respectively, with 15 bases between them. Germline CDR1 reads SGDLS; CDR2 reads YYNGEE. The length of the CDR3 is 14 residues. CDR3 loop: CASSVLGRGGGYTF. The CDR3 DNA sequence: TGTGCCAGCAGCGTATTAGGACGGGGGGGCGGCTACACCTTC. The whole variable domain, remainder taken from reference TRBV9 and TRBJ1-2, is DSGVTQTPKHLITATGQRVTLRCSPRSGDLSVYWYQQSLDQGLQFLIQYYNGEERAKGNILERFSAQQFPDLHSELNLSSLELGDSALYFCASSVLGRGGGYTFGSGTRLTVV.

The rearrangement links TRBV21-1 to TRBJ2-1; TRBD1, the D gene given by the table, was not confirmed from the DNA. TRBV21-1 is flagged as a pseudogene. This CDR3 is built from 16 residues. CDR3 in DNA: TGTGCCAGCAGCAAAGGTGACAGGTCTTTGTACAATGAGCAGTTCTTC. Translating it yields CASSKGDRSLYNEQFF.

This chain links TRBV27 with TRBJ2-1, with D tentatively TRBD2 (6 bases). There are 14 residues in the CDR3. The ends were cut back, 5 bases at V and 4 bases at J, with 12 bases in the middle. From germline, CDR1 is MNHEY and CDR2 SMNVEV (reference sequence). As DNA, the CDR3 is TGTGCCAGCAGTGGCAGGGCGGGGTACAATGAGCAGTTCTTC. Protein: CASSGRAGYNEQFF.

The V gene is TRBV2, the J gene TRBJ1-5; 8 bases fit TRBD1. Losses at the gene ends were 2 bases for V and 9 bases for J; bases not matched to a gene: 9. The germline V gene encodes CDR1 SNHLY and CDR2 FYNNEI. This CDR3 contains 15 residues. Here the CDR3 reads CASSELTGEIGPQHF. CDR3 nucleotide sequence: TGTGCCAGCAGTGAACTGACAGGGGAAATCGGGCCCCAGCATTTT.

The V and J genes are TRBV6-1 and TRBJ1-5, with D perhaps TRBD1 (5 bases). The CDR3 spans 14 residues. CDR1 MNHNS and CDR2 SASEGT come from the germline V gene. Trimming took 7 bases from V and 7 from J, leaving 17 bases between them. This CDR3 is CASTREGRGQPQHF. Here the CDR3 DNA reads TGTGCCAGCACGAGGGAGGGACGAGGGCAGCCCCAGCATTTT.

This chain links TRBV29-1 with TRBJ1-1; D uncertain. Trimming pared 5 bases from V and 1 base from J, leaving 11 bases between. CDR1 is SQVTM, CDR2 ANQGSEA, per germline. The CDR3 contains 13 residues. The CDR3, as DNA: TGCAGCGTTCCACCCTCAGAGAACACTGAAGCTTTCTTT. This gives the protein CSVPPSENTEAFF.

This clone came up a few times. The V and J genes are TRBV19 and TRBJ1-5; 8 bases align to TRBD1. Germline V gene sequence: CDR1 LNHDA, CDR2 SQIVND (reference sequence). V lost 6 bases to trimming and J lost 3 bases; unmatched junction nucleotides: 10. The CDR3 consists of 16 residues. CDR3 DNA: TGTGCCAGTAGACCACACCAGGGGGCACTCAATCAGCCCCAGCATTTT. Translating it yields CASRPHQGALNQPQHF.

The chain links TRBV4-3 to TRBJ2-7, with 7 bases aligning to TRBD1. Trimming at V came to 0 bases and at J to 2 bases, leaving 4 bases not matched to a gene. CDR3 size: 15 residues. Germline CDR1 and CDR2: LGHNA and YSLEER. CDR3 in DNA: TGCGCCAGCAGCCAAGATTTTGGGACAGCCTACGAGCAGTACTTC. It specifies CASSQDFGTAYEQYF.

This clone was picked up one time. V gene TRBV6-5 combines with J gene TRBJ2-7; 8 bases are a match to TRBD1. Germline CDR1 reads MNHEY; CDR2 reads SVGAGI. This CDR3 has 16 amino acids. After removal of 4 bases from V and 0 bases from J, the junction contained 8 bases not matched to a gene. This chain's CDR3 is CASSFGTGRSSYEQYF. The CDR3 DNA sequence: TGTGCCAGCAGTTTCGGGACAGGAAGGAGCTCCTACGAGCAGTACTTC.

The chain combines TRBV28 with TRBJ2-7, with 7 bases matching TRBD2. The CDR3 consists of 14 residues. Germline V gene sequence: CDR1 MDHEN, CDR2 SYDVKM. Germline trimming cut 7 bases from V and 0 bases from J; bases unmatched to any gene: 6. Here the CDR3 reads CASIPGLDSYEQYF. Written as DNA, the CDR3 is TGTGCCAGCATCCCCGGACTAGACTCCTACGAGCAGTACTTC.

This clone was recorded once. V is TRBV4-2 and J is TRBJ1-5, with D possibly TRBD1 on 5 matching bases. The V end lost 3 bases, the J end lost 4 bases, and 13 bases lay between the germline ends. Germline V gene data show CDR1 as LGHNA and CDR2 as YNFKEQ. The CDR3 consists of 15 residues. As DNA, the CDR3 is TGTGCCAGCAGCCACGACGGGACTGATAATCAGCCCCAGCATTTT. This translates into CASSHDGTDNQPQHF.

This chain links TRBV15 with TRBJ2-7, with 8 bases identical to TRBD1. The V segment lost 1 base and the J segment 5 bases; nucleotides outside the gene matches: 7. The CDR3 runs to 15 residues. Germline-derived CDR1 and CDR2 are LNHNV and YYDKDF (reference sequence). Written as DNA, the CDR3 is TGTGCCACCAGCAGAGGGCAGGGGGCGCAAAACGAGCAGTACTTC. Translating it yields CATSRGQGAQNEQYF.

V is TRBV4-2 and J is TRBJ2-7; D possibly corresponds to TRBD2 (6 bases). V gave up 0 bases and J gave up 4 bases, with 10 bases separating them. Germline V gives CDR1 LGHNA, CDR2 YNFKEQ. CDR3 length: 14 residues. CDR3 bases: TGTGCCAGCAGCCAAGATTACGGGGGTTACGAGCAGTACTTC. Its protein product is CASSQDYGGYEQYF.